These 24 T cell receptor beta chains were sequenced from one sample in a study of cytomegalovirus exposure and HLA in healthy donors. Profiled with immunoSEQ multiplex PCR; TCRdb holds only in-frame clones, not every one. The top ten hold about 3% of the sample, which has 68,000 or so clones, 91% seen once. Sequenced: PBMCs. The receptor source for this set is a man in his late teens or twenties in good health and CMV-seronegative.

CDR3 nucleotide sequence: TGTGCCAGCAGCTTAGATGCCGGGACTCCCAGGAGGGAGCAGTTCTTC. As protein: CASSLDAGTPRREQFF. The chain uses TRBV7-2 and TRBJ2-1; the D gene is possibly TRBD2 (6 bases). Germline V lookup: CDR1 SGHTA, CDR2 FQGNSA. The CDR3 totals 16 residues. The V end was cut by 1 base, the J end by 10 bases, with 20 bases between.

The J gene is TRBJ2-4, the V gene TRBV2; 10 nucleotides match TRBD1. The CDR3 totals 14 residues. Germline V lookup: CDR1 SNHLY, CDR2 FYNNEI. V lost 5 bases, J lost 5 bases, and 3 bases stayed unmatched. CDR3 nucleotide sequence: TGTGCCAGCAGTCCGGGACAGGGGCAAAACATTCAGTACTTC. The encoded protein is CASSPGQGQNIQYF.

The CDR3 nucleotides read TGTGCCAGCAGCTATAACGGGGGATACGAGCAGTACTTC. Translating it yields CASSYNGGYEQYF. This sequence joins TRBV5-5 and TRBJ2-7, with D perhaps matching TRBD2 (6 bases). V lost 3 bases, J lost 4 bases, and 11 bases lay in between. This CDR3 contains 13 residues. Germline V gives CDR1 SGHKS, CDR2 YYEKEE (reference sequence). Full variable domain (missing parts from reference TRBV5-5 and TRBJ2-7): DAGVTQSPTHLIKTRGQQVTLRCSPISGHKSVSWYQQVLGQGPQFIFQYYEKEERGRGNFPDRFSARQFPNYSSELNVNALLLGDSALYLCASSYNGGYEQYFGPGTRLTVT.

The rearrangement links TRBV21-1 to TRBJ2-7; the table's D call, TRBD1, has no DNA check behind it. TRBV21-1 counts as a pseudogene. The CDR3 spans 15 residues. The CDR3 region is CASSKAKGQGNEQYF. The CDR3 coding sequence is TGTGCCAGCAGCAAAGCTAAGGGACAGGGTAACGAGCAGTACTTC.

This clone was recorded only once. The chain is built from TRBV27 and TRBJ2-2; TRBD1 matches at 7 bases. V shed 7 bases and J 11 bases; nucleotides not matched to a gene: 10. The germline gives CDR1 MNHEY, CDR2 SMNVEV (reference sequence). The CDR3 extends over 13 amino acids. The CDR3 DNA is TGTGCCAGCATAGGGACAGCCCGGGGAGAGCTGTTTTTT. Protein product: CASIGTARGELFF.

The CDR3 DNA is TGTGCCAGCAGCCAAGGGACTAGCGAATACGAGCAGTACTTC. This translates into CASSQGTSEYEQYF. V is TRBV7-9 and J is TRBJ2-7; 10 bases match TRBD2. CDR1 is SEHNR, CDR2 FQNEAQ, per germline (reference sequence). The CDR3 is 14 amino acids. V dropped 5 bases and J dropped 4; count of bases not matched to a gene: 5.

The V and J genes are TRBV5-1 and TRBJ1-1; 7 bases are shared with TRBD1. The length of the CDR3 is 13 residues. The V gene's germline CDR1 is SGHRS and CDR2 YFSETQ. V gave up 4 bases and J gave up 3 bases; unmatched junction bases: 3. The CDR3 sequence: CASSRDSYTEAFF. DNA of the CDR3: TGCGCCAGCAGCCGGGACAGTTACACTGAAGCTTTCTTT.

This clone was observed a single time. The rearrangement joins TRBV6-1 to TRBJ1-5; D unclear. V lost 2 bases and J 4 bases, leaving 15 bases between the germline ends. Germline values: CDR1 MNHNS, CDR2 SASEGT. The CDR3 is 16 residues long. CDR3 protein: CASSERRLDPNQPQHF. Here the CDR3 DNA reads TGTGCCAGCAGTGAAAGGAGGTTAGATCCAAATCAGCCCCAGCATTTT.

This chain connects TRBV5-4 to TRBJ2-7; 10 nucleotides align to TRBD2. The V gene's germline CDR1 is SGHNT and CDR2 YYREEE (reference sequence). Unmatched junction bases numbered 9, after V lost 0 bases and J lost 3 bases. The CDR3 extends over 17 amino acids. The CDR3 nucleotides read TGTGCCAGCAGCTTGGACCCAAGCGGGAGGGCCCTCTACGAGCAGTACTTC. The encoded protein is CASSLDPSGRALYEQYF.

The count of this clone is one. The chain employs TRBV5-1 and TRBJ2-7, with D unclear. The CDR3 consists of 14 residues. V was clipped by 0 bases and J by 6 bases, with 13 bases between them. The V gene's germline CDR1 is SGHRS and CDR2 YFSETQ. CDR3 nucleotide sequence: TGCGCCAGCAGCTTGGCCTTCTTGACGGGCGAGCAGTACTTC. Translated, it gives CASSLAFLTGEQYF.

The gene calls are TRBV11-2 and TRBJ2-3; 11 bases fit TRBD2. Germline V gene sequence: CDR1 SGHAT, CDR2 FQNNGV. This CDR3 is 16 amino acids long. Trimming removed 5 bases from V and 3 bases from J; junction bases left unmatched: 7. DNA for the CDR3: TGTGCCAGCAGCGCTCACCTAGCGGGGGGTACAGATACGCAGTATTTT. It codes for CASSAHLAGGTDTQYF.

CDR3 sequence reads: CASSQDQGLATDTQYF. CDR3 bases: TGCGCCAGCAGCCAAGATCAGGGACTAGCCACAGATACGCAGTATTTT. J is TRBJ2-3 and V is TRBV4-3; 9 nucleotides match TRBD2. CDR1 and CDR2 (germline): LGHNA, YSLEER. The V and J ends lost 0 bases and 2 bases, in that order; junction bases with no gene match: 3. CDR3 size: 16 residues.

CDR3 coding DNA: TGTGCCAGCAGTGAATTTACAGGGACGGGCGAGCAGTACTTC. Protein: CASSEFTGTGEQYF. The chain uses TRBV6-5 and TRBJ2-7, with D possibly TRBD1 on 6 matching bases. V dropped 5 bases and J dropped 6 bases, with 17 bases sitting between them. The CDR3 covers 14 residues. CDR1 MNHEY and CDR2 SVGAGI come from the germline V gene.

V and J are TRBV7-3 and TRBJ2-1, with TRBD2 matching 13 bases. V dropped 5 bases and J dropped 0; count of bases not matched to a gene: 19. This CDR3 region has 22 residues. The germline V gene has CDR1 SGHTA and CDR2 FQGTGA. The CDR3 spells CASSPNGKLAGGTKSSYNEQFF. CDR3 nucleotide sequence: TGTGCCAGCAGCCCGAACGGCAAACTAGCGGGAGGGACAAAAAGCTCCTACAATGAGCAGTTCTTC. Full variable domain (rest looked up from reference TRBV7-3 and TRBJ2-1): GAGVSQTPSNKVTEKGKYVELRCDPISGHTALYWYRQSLGQGPEFLIYFQGTGAADDSGLPNDRFFAVRPEGSVSTLKIQRTERGDSAVYLCASSPNGKLAGGTKSSYNEQFFGPGTRLTVL.

The chain employs TRBV9 and TRBJ2-7; 10 bases align to TRBD2. Germline CDR1 SGDLS, CDR2 YYNGEE. The CDR3 runs to 14 residues. Trimming removed 2 bases from V and 10 bases from J; junction bases left unmatched: 9. The CDR3 DNA follows: TGTGCCAGCAGCGTCCGTATAGGACTAGCGGAACAGTACTTC. This translates into CASSVRIGLAEQYF.

The V call is TRBV7-2, the J call TRBJ2-7; tentatively, D is TRBD1 (6 bases). The CDR3 runs to 14 residues. Germline V gene data show CDR1 as SGHTA and CDR2 as FQGNSA. Deletions cut 5 bases from V and 0 bases from J, with 11 bases between. The CDR3 DNA reads TGTGCCAGCAGCCCAACAGGGAGCTCCTACGAGCAGTACTTC. Amino acids: CASSPTGSSYEQYF. Looking up the rest from reference TRBV7-2 and TRBJ2-7 gives the full variable domain: GAGVSQSPSNKVTEKGKDVELRCDPISGHTALYWYRQSLGQGLEFLIYFQGNSAPDKSGLPSDRFSAERTGGSVSTLTIQRTQQEDSAVYLCASSPTGSSYEQYFGPGTRLTVT.

This clone was found once. The rearrangement joins TRBV10-3 to TRBJ2-4; TRBD1 is a possible D gene (6 bases). Germline CDR1 and CDR2: ENHRY and SYGVKD. The CDR3 is made up of 12 amino acids. V was shortened by 2 bases and J by 8 bases, with 7 bases between the two germline ends. CDR3 region: CAISEQGYIQYF. In nucleotides, the CDR3 is TGTGCCATCAGTGAGCAGGGGTACATTCAGTACTTC.

The chain has TRBV27 and TRBJ1-2, with 8 bases fitting TRBD1. CDR3 size: 16 residues. In germline, CDR1 is MNHEY, CDR2 SMNVEV (reference sequence). The trim removed 5 bases at V and 4 bases at J, leaving 12 bases unmatched. The CDR3 DNA reads as TGTGCCAGCAGTAGGGAACCGGACAGGGTGCTCTATGGCTACACCTTC. Protein sequence: CASSREPDRVLYGYTF.

This clone was recorded only once. This sequence joins TRBV2 and TRBJ2-1; D gene uncertain. Germline CDR1 is SNHLY and CDR2 is FYNNEI. This CDR3 region has 11 residues. Trimming removed 4 bases from V and 14 bases from J, with 12 bases in between. The CDR3 region is CASSAWVREFF. DNA for the CDR3: TGTGCCAGCAGTGCGTGGGTTCGGGAGTTCTTC.

V is TRBV4-2 and J is TRBJ2-3; 9 bases align to TRBD2. The CDR3 is 18 residues long. V shed 1 base and J 0 bases; nucleotides not matched to a gene: 8. CDR1 and CDR2 from the germline V gene are LGHNA and YNFKEQ. For the CDR3, the DNA is TGTGCCAGCAGCCAAGTTATGTGGCGGGAGGGTAGCACAGATACGCAGTATTTT. Translation gives CASSQVMWREGSTDTQYF.

The chain joins TRBV7-2 to TRBJ2-3; D is possibly TRBD1 (5 bases). The CDR3 loop spans 13 amino acids. Germline-derived CDR1 and CDR2 are SGHTA and FQGNSA. Trimming shortened V by 5 bases and J by 10 bases, and 16 bases separated the two germline ends. CDR3 residues: CASSHASRVAQYF. The DNA of the CDR3 is TGTGCCAGCAGCCACGCATCCAGGGTTGCGCAGTATTTT.

J is TRBJ2-2 and V is TRBV6-1; 9 nucleotides match TRBD2. Germline V gene sequence: CDR1 MNHNS, CDR2 SASEGT. This CDR3 contains 17 residues. Germline trimming cut 4 bases from V and 7 bases from J; bases unmatched to any gene: 13. CDR3 in DNA: TGTGCCAGCAGTGGTTCCGTAGCGGGAGTAGATTACGGGGAGCTGTTTTTT. Translated: CASSGSVAGVDYGELFF.

CDR3 DNA sequence: TGTGCCAGTAGAACGGGACAGGGTAACACTGAAGCTTTCTTT. This gives the protein CASRTGQGNTEAFF. This chain joins TRBV19 and TRBJ1-1, with 9 bases matching TRBD1. The CDR3 covers 14 residues. Germline values: CDR1 LNHDA, CDR2 SQIVND (reference sequence). After removal of 6 bases from V and 2 bases from J, the junction contained 4 bases not matched to a gene.

The rearrangement joins TRBV18 to TRBJ2-1, with 14 bases aligning to TRBD2. The CDR3 covers 16 residues. CDR1 and CDR2 (germline): KGHSH, LQKENI. V trimming: 6 bases; J trimming: 7 bases; junction bases outside the gene matches: 8. The CDR3 bases are TGTGCCAGCTCGTCCGGACTAGCGGGAGGAGGGAATGAGCAGTTCTTC. Its translation is CASSSGLAGGGNEQFF.